A selection of T cell receptor beta chains follows, all from one sample in a study of T cell responses to AZD1222 COVID-19 vaccine. Assay used: immunoSEQ multiplex PCR; TCRdb lists only in-frame clones, some missing. In the table there are 140,000 to 150,000 clones, about 92% of which are singletons. The specimen was peripheral blood, collected on day 0 of AZD1222 vaccination. Receptor source: an adult in good health. CDR3s include the opening cysteine and the closing phenylalanine or tryptophan. Fields, in order: J gene, V gene, D gene, CDR3 protein, CDR3 DNA. A D gene is named only where the DNA matches it firmly.

j_call: TRBJ1-1; v_call: TRBV7-9; d_call: .; cdr3_aa: CASSLGAGNMAFF; cdr3_nt: TGTGCCAGCAGCTTAGGGGCGGGAAATATGGCTTTCTTT
j_call: TRBJ2-5; v_call: TRBV7-9; d_call: TRBD2; cdr3_aa: CASSLVWSGAVQETQYF; cdr3_nt: TGTGCCAGCAGCTTAGTATGGAGCGGGGCGGTCCAAGAGACCCAGTACTTC
j_call: TRBJ1-6; v_call: TRBV12-3/TRBV12-4; d_call: .; cdr3_aa: CASTRTVASPLHF; cdr3_nt: TGTGCCAGCACCAGGACAGTGGCTTCACCCCTCCACTTT
j_call: TRBJ2-1; v_call: TRBV19; d_call: .; cdr3_aa: CASSLPGGYNEQFF; cdr3_nt: TGTGCCAGTAGCCTCCCCGGCGGGTACAATGAGCAGTTCTTC
j_call: TRBJ1-1; v_call: TRBV19; d_call: .; cdr3_aa: CASHPPGAMNTEAFF; cdr3_nt: TGTGCCAGTCACCCCCCCGGGGCCATGAACACTGAAGCTTTCTTT
j_call: TRBJ2-1; v_call: TRBV27; d_call: TRBD2; cdr3_aa: CASSRPLLLAGGNNEQFF; cdr3_nt: TGTGCCAGCAGCCGACCCCTCCTCTTAGCGGGGGGGAACAATGAGCAGTTCTTC
j_call: TRBJ2-2; v_call: TRBV5-1; d_call: .; cdr3_aa: CASSLRSGELFF; cdr3_nt: TGCGCCAGCAGCTTACGTTCCGGGGAGCTGTTTTTT
j_call: TRBJ1-1; v_call: TRBV19; d_call: .; cdr3_aa: CASRRNTEAFF; cdr3_nt: TGTGCCAGTAGAAGAAACACTGAAGCTTTCTTT
j_call: TRBJ2-1; v_call: TRBV13; d_call: TRBD2; cdr3_aa: CASSTGLADNEQFF; cdr3_nt: TGTGCCAGCAGCACCGGACTAGCGGACAATGAGCAGTTCTTC
j_call: TRBJ1-5; v_call: TRBV24-1; d_call: TRBD1; cdr3_aa: CATSEQAGTGGNNQPQHF; cdr3_nt: TGTGCCACCAGTGAACAAGCCGGGACAGGGGGAAACAATCAGCCCCAGCATTTT
j_call: TRBJ2-7; v_call: TRBV2; d_call: .; cdr3_aa: CASVVGSGSGEQYF; cdr3_nt: TGTGCCAGCGTGGTGGGTAGCGGATCCGGGGAGCAGTACTTC
j_call: TRBJ2-5; v_call: TRBV7-2; d_call: TRBD2; cdr3_aa: CASSFGASGQETQYF; cdr3_nt: TGTGCCAGCAGCTTTGGGGCTAGCGGGCAAGAGACCCAGTACTTC
j_call: TRBJ2-2; v_call: TRBV5-1; d_call: .; cdr3_aa: CASSLFGREATGELFF; cdr3_nt: TGCGCCAGCAGCTTGTTCGGCAGGGAGGCGACCGGGGAGCTGTTTTTT
j_call: TRBJ1-1; v_call: TRBV2; d_call: TRBD1; cdr3_aa: CASSPGQGTEAFF; cdr3_nt: TGTGCCAGCAGTCCGGGACAGGGGACTGAAGCTTTCTTT
j_call: TRBJ2-3; v_call: TRBV2; d_call: .; cdr3_aa: CASSAERGVTDTQYF; cdr3_nt: TGTGCCAGCAGTGCCGAGAGGGGTGTGACAGATACGCAGTATTTT
j_call: TRBJ2-7; v_call: TRBV6-5; d_call: .; cdr3_aa: CASSRGTDYEQYF; cdr3_nt: TGTGCCAGCAGTCGTGGGACGGATTACGAGCAGTACTTC
j_call: TRBJ1-2; v_call: TRBV7-2; d_call: .; cdr3_aa: CASTQGGAYGYTF; cdr3_nt: TGTGCCAGCACCCAAGGGGGGGCCTATGGCTACACCTTC
j_call: TRBJ2-3; v_call: TRBV7-3; d_call: TRBD2; cdr3_aa: CASSRTSGVTDTQYF; cdr3_nt: TGTGCCAGCAGCCGGACTAGCGGGGTCACAGATACGCAGTATTTT
j_call: TRBJ2-7; v_call: TRBV28; d_call: .; cdr3_aa: CANTTAPEGNEQYF; cdr3_nt: TGTGCCAATACGACAGCGCCCGAGGGGAACGAGCAGTACTTC
j_call: TRBJ1-4; v_call: TRBV13; d_call: TRBD1; cdr3_aa: CASSRGTATNEKLFF; cdr3_nt: TGTGCCAGCAGCCGAGGGACAGCTACTAATGAAAAACTGTTTTTT
j_call: TRBJ2-3; v_call: TRBV12-3/TRBV12-4; d_call: .; cdr3_aa: CASSLSRDGTQYF; cdr3_nt: TGTGCCAGCAGTTTGTCGAGAGATGGTACGCAGTATTTT
j_call: TRBJ1-6; v_call: TRBV2; d_call: .; cdr3_aa: CASTLGEDVSPLHF; cdr3_nt: TGTGCCAGCACTTTGGGGGAGGATGTGTCACCCCTCCACTTT
j_call: TRBJ2-6; v_call: TRBV6-5; d_call: .; cdr3_aa: CASSSLGGANVLTF; cdr3_nt: TGTGCCAGCAGCTCTCTGGGAGGGGCCAACGTCCTGACTTTC
j_call: TRBJ1-1; v_call: TRBV2; d_call: .; cdr3_aa: CASTINTEAFF; cdr3_nt: TGTGCCAGTACGATAAACACTGAAGCTTTCTTT
j_call: TRBJ1-2; v_call: TRBV19; d_call: .; cdr3_aa: CASRNSRGGQGYGYTF; cdr3_nt: TGTGCCAGTAGAAATTCGAGGGGGGGCCAGGGCTATGGCTACACCTTC
j_call: TRBJ1-6; v_call: TRBV18; d_call: .; cdr3_aa: CASSLDRSRTPLHF; cdr3_nt: TGTGCCAGCTCACTCGACAGAAGTCGGACACCCCTCCACTTT
j_call: TRBJ1-2; v_call: TRBV29-1; d_call: TRBD1; cdr3_aa: CSGWSDRGGYTF; cdr3_nt: TGCAGCGGGTGGAGTGACAGGGGAGGCTACACCTTC
j_call: TRBJ2-3; v_call: TRBV27; d_call: .; cdr3_aa: CASSLLAAYTDTQYF; cdr3_nt: TGTGCCAGCAGTTTACTAGCCGCCTACACAGATACGCAGTATTTT
j_call: TRBJ2-7; v_call: TRBV30; d_call: TRBD1; cdr3_aa: CAWKDRAFYEQYF; cdr3_nt: TGTGCCTGGAAAGACAGGGCTTTCTACGAGCAGTACTTC
j_call: TRBJ1-6; v_call: TRBV10-2; d_call: TRBD1; cdr3_aa: CASSVVRGSYSPLHF; cdr3_nt: TGCGCCAGCAGTGTTGTCAGGGGGTCTTATTCACCCCTCCACTTT
j_call: TRBJ1-1; v_call: TRBV25-1; d_call: .; cdr3_aa: CASSESTEAFF; cdr3_nt: TGTGCCAGCAGTGAGAGCACTGAAGCTTTCTTT
j_call: TRBJ2-6; v_call: TRBV6-5; d_call: .; cdr3_aa: CASSLTSSGANVLTF; cdr3_nt: TGTGCCAGCAGTCTAACCTCCTCTGGGGCCAACGTCCTGACTTTC
j_call: TRBJ1-3; v_call: TRBV2; d_call: TRBD1; cdr3_aa: CASLSRQGGNTIYF; cdr3_nt: TGTGCCAGCTTATCCCGACAGGGGGGAAACACCATATATTTT
j_call: TRBJ2-1; v_call: TRBV29-1; d_call: TRBD2; cdr3_aa: CSVVGLAGVEQFF; cdr3_nt: TGCAGCGTTGTAGGGCTAGCGGGAGTTGAGCAGTTCTTC
j_call: TRBJ1-2; v_call: TRBV18; d_call: .; cdr3_aa: CASSPDRNYGYTF; cdr3_nt: TGTGCCAGCTCACCAGACAGAAACTATGGCTACACCTTC
j_call: TRBJ2-7; v_call: TRBV20-1; d_call: .; cdr3_aa: CSARVGYEQYF; cdr3_nt: TGCAGTGCTAGGGTGGGTTACGAGCAGTACTTC
j_call: TRBJ1-2; v_call: TRBV7-2; d_call: .; cdr3_aa: CASSFGLLRGSLGYTF; cdr3_nt: TGTGCCAGCAGCTTCGGGCTCTTAAGGGGGAGTTTGGGCTACACCTTC